This is a list of T cell receptor beta chains from one sample in a study of blood T cell repertoires in COVID-19. This table comes from immunoSEQ multiplex PCR, and its TCRdb copy is limited to in-frame clones, with some not included. The sample shows about 77,000 clones, 80% of them seen only once. Sequences were obtained from peripheral blood. The receptors derive from a woman in her 70s with acute or convalescent COVID-19. Each CDR3 is given with its conserved first and last residue. The D gene is left open where the match is weak. Some rows mark clone size as missing; the rest say once, few, many or name a class of expanded clone.

few	14	TRBV6-5	TRBJ1-2	NA	CATRAGWGAYGYTF	TGTGCCACGAGGGCGGGGTGGGGAGCCTATGGCTACACCTTC
NA	15	TRBV6-5	TRBJ1-1	TRBD1	CASAGGTGTGDEAFF	TGTGCCAGCGCTGGGGGCACCGGGACAGGGGATGAAGCTTTCTTT
NA	17	TRBV27	TRBJ1-2	NA	CASSHLPPGQSMYGYTF	TGTGCCAGCAGTCACCTGCCACCGGGACAATCTATGTATGGCTACACCTTC
NA	10	TRBV19	TRBJ1-6	NA	CASGGGPLHF	TGTGCCAGCGGGGGGGGACCCCTCCACTTT
NA	13	TRBV19	TRBJ2-3	NA	CASSPDRRDTQYF	TGTGCCAGTAGTCCCGACAGGAGAGATACGCAGTATTTT
NA	14	TRBV6-5	TRBJ1-2	NA	CASRAFMTAYGYTF	TGTGCCAGCAGAGCTTTTATGACTGCCTATGGCTACACCTTC
NA	14	TRBV13	TRBJ1-1	NA	CASSSSEGDTEAFF	TGTGCCAGCAGCTCATCTGAGGGGGACACTGAAGCTTTCTTT
NA	14	TRBV5-1	TRBJ2-1	TRBD2	CASRRAGVMNEQFF	TGCGCCAGCAGAAGAGCGGGGGTCATGAATGAGCAGTTCTTC
NA	13	TRBV7-3	TRBJ2-1	NA	CASSGGSYNEQFF	TGTGCCAGCAGCGGCGGGTCGTACAATGAGCAGTTCTTC
NA	11	TRBV4-2	TRBJ2-7	NA	CASSQGTSREF	TGTGCCAGCAGCCAAGGGACTTCCCGGGAATTC
NA	16	TRBV7-2	TRBJ2-7	TRBD2	CASSLAGTSGSYEQYF	TGTGCCAGCAGCTTGGCCGGGACTAGCGGCTCCTACGAGCAGTACTTC
NA	16	TRBV6-1	TRBJ2-3	TRBD1	CASSGGGTGGTDTQYF	TGTGCCAGCAGTGGCGGAGGGACAGGGGGCACAGATACGCAGTATTTT
NA	17	TRBV27	TRBJ1-4	TRBD1	CASSLGDRAPGNEKLFF	TGTGCCAGCAGTTTAGGGGACAGGGCGCCGGGTAATGAAAAACTGTTTTTT
NA	16	TRBV5-5	TRBJ2-5	TRBD2	CASSLGTSGIQETQYF	TGTGCCAGCAGCCTGGGGACTAGCGGTATCCAAGAGACCCAGTACTTC
NA	13	TRBV7-9	TRBJ1-2	NA	CASTTGGDYGYTF	TGTGCCAGCACCACTGGGGGGGACTATGGCTACACCTTC
NA	13	TRBV6-5	TRBJ1-2	NA	CASRSESFWGYTF	TGTGCCAGCAGGTCTGAGTCCTTCTGGGGCTACACCTTC
NA	15	TRBV7-2	TRBJ1-2	TRBD1	CASSIDRGRNYGYTF	TGTGCCAGCAGCATAGACAGGGGGCGCAACTATGGCTACACCTTC
few	14	TRBV24-1	TRBJ1-1	NA	CATRGSEAATEAFF	TGTGCCACCAGGGGATCGGAGGCCGCCACTGAAGCTTTCTTT